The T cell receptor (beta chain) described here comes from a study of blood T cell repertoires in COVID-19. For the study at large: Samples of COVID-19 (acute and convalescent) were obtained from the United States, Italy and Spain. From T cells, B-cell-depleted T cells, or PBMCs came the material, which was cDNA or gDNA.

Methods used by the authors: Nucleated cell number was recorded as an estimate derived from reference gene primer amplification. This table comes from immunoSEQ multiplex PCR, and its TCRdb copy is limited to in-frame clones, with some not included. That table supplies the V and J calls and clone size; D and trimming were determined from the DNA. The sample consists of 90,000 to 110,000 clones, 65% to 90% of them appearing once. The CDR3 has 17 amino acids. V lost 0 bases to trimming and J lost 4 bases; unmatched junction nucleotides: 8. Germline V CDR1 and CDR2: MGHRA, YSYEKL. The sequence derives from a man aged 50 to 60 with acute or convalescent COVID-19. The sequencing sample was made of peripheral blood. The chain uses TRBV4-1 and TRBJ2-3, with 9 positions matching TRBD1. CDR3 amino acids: CASSQDGTGSIADTQYF. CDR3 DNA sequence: TGCGCCAGCAGCCAAGATGGGACAGGGTCCATTGCAGATACGCAGTATTTT.